Shown below are 25 T cell receptor beta chains from a single sample sequenced in a study of T cells in Graves' hyperthyroidism and ophthalmopathy. Template material for amplifying TCR beta CDR3 regions consisted of RNA transcripts. First-round RT-PCR with HTBI primers amplified the TCR CDR3 region. TCRdb reprocessed the multiplex PCR reads with MiXCR, giving one entry per CDR3 protein. The table shows 500,000 to 750,000 distinct CDR3 sequences, with more than 13% occurring only once. What was sequenced was blood. These receptors were obtained from a woman between 18 and 29 years old with Graves' ophthalmopathy.

This sequence joins TRBV16 and TRBJ2-7; 7 bases line up with TRBD2. CDR3 length: 15 amino acids. V was pared by 0 bases and J by 3 bases, with 5 bases of the junction left unmatched. Germline CDR1 and CDR2: KGHSY and FQNENV. CDR3 nucleotide sequence: TGTGCCAGCAGCCAATCAGCGGGGAACGTCTACGAGCAGTACTTC. It encodes CASSQSAGNVYEQYF.

The V call is TRBV7-2, the J call TRBJ2-2; a weak D match, TRBD1 (6 bases). The germline gives CDR1 SGHTA, CDR2 FQGNSA. The CDR3 loop spans 15 amino acids. The V and J ends lost 6 bases and 9 bases respectively, with 20 bases between them. The CDR3 sequence is CASSIRGNRARELFF. In DNA form, the CDR3 reads TGTGCCAGCAGTATAAGGGGCAACAGGGCCAGGGAGCTGTTTTTT.

In its sample, this clonotype was seen many times. The rearrangement links TRBV7-8 to TRBJ2-1; a weak D match, TRBD1 (5 bases). V lost 5 bases to trimming and J lost 3 bases, with 17 bases between them. The germline gives CDR1 SGHVS, CDR2 FQNEAQ. The CDR3 consists of 16 residues. The CDR3 DNA follows: TGTGCCAGCAGCCAAGACAGAACCCAGGGCTACAATGAGCAGTTCTTC. It is translated as CASSQDRTQGYNEQFF.

J is TRBJ2-3 and V is TRBV20-1, with 10 positions matching TRBD2. The J segment lost 1 base and the V segment lost 0 bases, leaving 10 bases of the junction unmatched. This CDR3 region has 18 residues. CDR1 is DFQATT, CDR2 SNEGSKA, per germline (reference sequence). The CDR3 here is CSARDHALAGERTDTQYF. In DNA, the CDR3 is TGCAGTGCTAGAGATCATGCCCTAGCGGGAGAACGCACAGATACGCAGTATTTT.

Ten or more counts support this clonotype. The rearrangement links TRBV28 to TRBJ2-5, with a tentative D call TRBD2 (5 bases). With 7 bases removed from V and 1 base from J, the gap between germline ends came to 10 bases. This CDR3 has 13 residues. Germline CDR1 reads MDHEN; CDR2 reads SYDVKM. Written as DNA, the CDR3 is TGTGCCAGCAACACACGGGGCCAAGAGACCCAGTACTTC. It yields the protein CASNTRGQETQYF. The full variable domain, rest sourced from reference TRBV28 and TRBJ2-5, is DVKVTQSSRYLVKRTGEKVFLECVQDMDHENMFWYRQDPGLGLRLIYFSYDVKMKEKGDIPEGYSVSREKKERFSLILESASTNQTSMYLCASNTRGQETQYFGPGTRLLVL.

This clonotype appeared a few times. The genes are TRBV7-6 and TRBJ2-2, with 7 bases matching TRBD1. The V gene end was trimmed by 5 bases and the J gene end by 7 bases; junction bases not matched to a gene: 13. From germline, CDR1 is SGHVS and CDR2 FNYEAQ. The CDR3 has 16 amino acids. CDR3: CASSRGRLLGVGELFF. CDR3 bases: TGTGCCAGCAGCAGGGGGCGTCTTCTAGGGGTCGGGGAGCTGTTTTTT. Filled out from reference TRBV7-6 and TRBJ2-2, the complete variable domain reads GAGVSQSPRYKVTKRGQDVALRCDPISGHVSLYWYRQALGQGPEFLTYFNYEAQQDKSGLPNDRFSAERPEGSISTLTIQRTEQRDSAMYRCASSRGRLLGVGELFFGEGSRLTVL.

This clonotype has a count of ten or more. This rearrangement joins TRBV7-3 to TRBJ2-1, with D hard to call. The CDR3 length is 17 residues. Germline V gives CDR1 SGHTA, CDR2 FQGTGA. Trimming shortened V by 0 bases and J by 0 bases, and 12 bases separated the two germline ends. CDR3 loop: CASSLTHSSDSYNEQFF. CDR3 in DNA: TGTGCCAGCAGCTTAACGCATTCTTCCGACTCCTACAATGAGCAGTTCTTC. Full variable domain (outside the CDR3, taken from reference TRBV7-3 and TRBJ2-1): GAGVSQTPSNKVTEKGKYVELRCDPISGHTALYWYRQSLGQGPEFLIYFQGTGAADDSGLPNDRFFAVRPEGSVSTLKIQRTERGDSAVYLCASSLTHSSDSYNEQFFGPGTRLTVL.

At least ten counts were recorded for this clonotype. The rearrangement uses TRBV7-9 and TRBJ2-7, with D possibly being TRBD1 or TRBD2 (5 bases each). This CDR3 region has 14 residues. Germline V gene lookup returns CDR1 SEHNR and CDR2 FQNEAQ (reference sequence). Between the trimmed V and J ends, which lost 4 bases and 0 bases, there was a span of 10 bases. The CDR3 sequence: CASSSTGASYEQYF. CDR3 sequence (DNA): TGTGCCAGCAGCTCGACCGGGGCCTCCTACGAGCAGTACTTC.

V is TRBV28 and J is TRBJ2-5; 11 nucleotides line up with TRBD2. The junction had 14 bases not matched to a gene; V was cut back by 10 bases and J by 4 bases. This CDR3 is built from 16 residues. Germline V gene data show CDR1 as MDHEN and CDR2 as SYDVKM. Here the CDR3 reads CATNDVWLAGGETQYF. The CDR3 DNA reads TGTGCCACCAACGACGTTTGGCTAGCGGGAGGAGAGACCCAGTACTTC.

The chain uses TRBV9 and TRBJ2-7; D possibly corresponds to TRBD1 (6 bases). Germline CDR1 and CDR2: SGDLS and YYNGEE. Trimming removed 1 base at V and 2 bases at J, with 13 bases between. The CDR3 has 15 residues. Here the CDR3 DNA reads TGTGCCAGCAGCGTAAGACAGGCGGCTCCCTACGAGCAGTACTTC. Its translation: CASSVRQAAPYEQYF.

This clonotype occurred a few times. The chain joins TRBV7-2 to TRBJ2-5, with 8 nucleotides matching TRBD2. The CDR3 runs to 18 residues. Trimming cost V 1 base and J 5 bases; bases outside gene matches: 15. Per the germline V gene, CDR1 is SGHTA and CDR2 is FQGNSA. The CDR3 DNA follows: TGTGCCAGCAGCTTAGTTTTAGTTAGTCGGGAGGGTATCGAGACCCAGTACTTC. It translates to CASSLVLVSREGIETQYF.

This clonotype has at least ten counts. This chain links TRBV28 with TRBJ2-1; D remains unclear. The V and J ends lost 2 bases and 6 bases respectively, with 14 bases between them. There are 15 residues in the CDR3. CDR1 is MDHEN, CDR2 SYDVKM, per germline. In nucleotides, the CDR3 is TGTGCCAGCAGTTTAGATAAGCGACTGCCCAATGAGCAGTTCTTC. Protein product: CASSLDKRLPNEQFF. Drawing the rest from reference TRBV28 and TRBJ2-1, the complete variable domain is DVKVTQSSRYLVKRTGEKVFLECVQDMDHENMFWYRQDPGLGLRLIYFSYDVKMKEKGDIPEGYSVSREKKERFSLILESASTNQTSMYLCASSLDKRLPNEQFFGPGTRLTVL.

This clonotype was counted ten times or more. This chain connects TRBV9 to TRBJ1-2, with TRBD1 as a possible D gene (6 bases). V shed 0 bases and J shed 0 bases, with 6 bases lying between them. Germline values: CDR1 SGDLS, CDR2 YYNGEE. There are 14 residues in the CDR3. The chain's CDR3 is CASSVGTANYGYTF. For the CDR3, the DNA is TGTGCCAGCAGCGTAGGGACAGCTAACTATGGCTACACCTTC.

This clonotype was counted once. This chain joins TRBV6-2 or TRBV6-3 and TRBJ2-7, with 7 bases matching TRBD1. The CDR3 extends over 16 amino acids. Germline-derived CDR1 and CDR2 are MNHEY and SVGEGT. Trimming at V came to 7 bases and at J to 0 bases, leaving 12 bases not matched to a gene. The CDR3 bases are TGTGCCAGCATTGACTCACAGGGGAGTCCCTCCTACGAGCAGTACTTC. Its translation is CASIDSQGSPSYEQYF.

This clonotype occurred many times. V gene TRBV5-1 combines with J gene TRBJ2-5; 10 nucleotides match TRBD1. With 0 bases clipped from V and 1 base from J, the junction kept 3 bases outside the gene matches. CDR3 length equals 16 residues. The germline CDR1 and CDR2 sequences are SGHRS and YFSETQ. This CDR3 reads CASSLAGQGFQETQYF. The CDR3 bases are TGCGCCAGCAGCTTGGCGGGACAGGGGTTCCAAGAGACCCAGTACTTC.

This clonotype was counted at least ten times. The chain is built from TRBV7-2 and TRBJ1-4; D call uncertain. The length of the CDR3 is 16 residues. Trimming took 4 bases from V and 5 from J, leaving 17 bases between them. Germline loops: CDR1 SGHTA, CDR2 FQGNSA. The CDR3 DNA sequence: TGTGCCAGCAGCTCAGGACTTTTCGGGCCAAATGAAAAACTGTTTTTT. This gives the protein CASSSGLFGPNEKLFF.

This clonotype was counted at least ten times. The chain links TRBV7-3 to TRBJ2-3; 7 bases align to TRBD2. V shed 1 base and J 2 bases; nucleotides not matched to a gene: 3. The V gene's germline CDR1 is SGHTA and CDR2 FQGTGA. The CDR3 is 15 amino acids. The CDR3 loop reads CASSLRAGYTDTQYF. CDR3 bases: TGTGCCAGCAGCTTAAGAGCGGGATACACAGATACGCAGTATTTT. The variable domain in full, with the rest retrieved from reference TRBV7-3 and TRBJ2-3, is GAGVSQTPSNKVTEKGKYVELRCDPISGHTALYWYRQSLGQGPEFLIYFQGTGAADDSGLPNDRFFAVRPEGSVSTLKIQRTERGDSAVYLCASSLRAGYTDTQYFGPGTRLTVL.

This clonotype was seen ten or more times. The rearrangement links TRBV5-1 to TRBJ2-5, with D hard to call. The CDR3 loop spans 12 amino acids. V was shortened by 6 bases and J by 5 bases, with 11 bases between the two germline ends. Germline V CDR1 and CDR2: SGHRS, YFSETQ. CDR3 in amino acids: CASMSQQETQYF. In DNA, the CDR3 is TGCGCCAGCATGTCCCAACAGGAGACCCAGTACTTC.

This clonotype was seen only a few times. In this CDR3 the conserved last residue, phenylalanine or tryptophan, is missing, so a read error is likely. V and J are TRBV7-2 and TRBJ1-2, with D unresolved. Germline V gives CDR1 SGHTA, CDR2 FQGNSA. This CDR3 contains 13 residues. V shed 0 bases and J shed 2 bases, with 4 bases lying between them. CDR3 in DNA: TGTGCCAGCAGCTTAGCCCCCAACTATGGCTACACCCTC. This codes for CASSLAPNYGYTL.

This clonotype showed up many times. This chain connects TRBV14 to TRBJ2-1, with 7 nucleotides matching TRBD1. CDR3 length: 14 residues. The ends lost 4 bases at V and 6 bases at J; junction bases unmatched: 6. CDR1 is SGHDN and CDR2 is FVKESK in the germline V gene. The CDR3 protein is CASSPWTGSNEQFF. The CDR3 DNA follows: TGTGCCAGCAGCCCCTGGACAGGATCCAATGAGCAGTTCTTC.

This clonotype was detected many times. V gene TRBV12-3 or TRBV12-4 combines with J gene TRBJ2-5; D may match TRBD1 or TRBD2 (5 bases each). This CDR3 spans 14 amino acids. Trimming removed 7 bases at V and 3 bases at J, with 15 bases between. CDR3 region: CASTSGGLKETQYF. The CDR3 bases are TGTGCCAGCACCTCTGGGGGATTAAAAGAGACCCAGTACTTC.

The DNA for the CDR3 is TGTGCCAGCACGGGGACAGGGGGAGAGCTGTTTTTT. It codes for CASTGTGGELFF. This chain links TRBV6-2 or TRBV6-3 with TRBJ2-2, with TRBD1 matching over 11 bases. Looked up from germline, CDR1 is MNHEY and CDR2 is SVGEGT. The CDR3 consists of 12 residues. The ends lost 7 bases at V and 11 bases at J; junction bases unmatched: 3.

The table lists this clonotype with many counts. This sequence joins TRBV7-8 and TRBJ2-3; TRBD2 agrees at 8 bases. V was pared by 1 base and J by 5 bases, with 14 bases of the junction left unmatched. CDR1 is SGHVS and CDR2 is FQNEAQ in the germline V gene. This CDR3 spans 18 amino acids. The CDR3 bases are TGTGCCAGCAGCTTAGAGGGGTCCGGGAGGGCCTACAGAGATACGCAGTATTTT. Translating it yields CASSLEGSGRAYRDTQYF.

The rearrangement links TRBV11-2 to TRBJ2-1, with TRBD2 as a possible D gene (6 bases). CDR3 length: 17 residues. Trimming took 4 bases from V and 2 from J, leaving 18 bases between them. Germline values: CDR1 SGHAT, CDR2 FQNNGV. The CDR3 DNA reads as TGTGCCAGCAGCTGGGGCTTCGGGAGCGGAGCCTACAATGAGCAGTTCTTC. Translating gives CASSWGFGSGAYNEQFF.

At least ten counts were recorded for this clonotype. The chain carries TRBV2 and TRBJ2-1, with 9 bases matching TRBD2. Germline-derived CDR1 and CDR2 are SNHLY and FYNNEI. After removal of 4 bases from V and 0 bases from J, the junction contained 4 bases not matched to a gene. The CDR3 spans 16 residues. CDR3 region: CASSVEAGGSYNEQFF. The CDR3 DNA follows: TGTGCCAGCAGTGTTGAAGCGGGAGGCTCCTACAATGAGCAGTTCTTC.